Below, one T cell receptor beta chain is given with its context. This receptor's antigen is unknown. No per-base quality is available; no much larger clone lies one base away. Receptor libraries were prepared by 5' RACE. The sequencer was an Illumina HiSeq 2500. A second PCR of about 6 to 11 cycles was run with a J-beta primer mix and a sample-barcoded 5' primer. A unique molecular identifier was introduced onto each TCR beta cDNA molecule by a template-switch 5' adaptor carrying 12 random nucleotides. At least 2.5 million CDR3-containing paired-end reads were obtained from each sample. First-strand cDNA synthesis was performed from all RNA using the Mint cDNA synthesis kit, with priming by a TRBC-specific oligonucleotide. All cDNA was treated with uracil-DNA glycosylase and then went through a first 18-cycle PCR with the universal primers M1SS and BC2_uni_R. The authors processed their data as follows. For normalization, 1 million high-quality reads, each with a distinct molecular identifier, were randomly selected from each sample. Reads sharing molecular identifiers were discarded rather than binned into consensus sequences. CDR3 identification, clonotype clustering and error correction used MiTCR with a Q25 quality threshold and the strictest error-elimination algorithm. A nonparametric unseen species model with Euler transformation was used to estimate lower-bound total TCR beta diversity. TCRdb trimmed public reads at Q25 via fastp, called clones via MiXCR and kept in-frame beta chains. CDR3 protein sequences are deduplicated, and each keeps its most common genes and DNA. The V and J calls and clone size come from TCRdb's table, not from the authors' own analysis. The sample table records hundreds of thousands of distinct CDR3 sequences; around 45% of these occur just once. Around a third of the sample goes to the ten largest clones.

The data derive from a study of blood T cells in healthy people across ages (dated by TCRdb to the mid-2010s). For the study in its entirety: In model experiments, template switching captured roughly one uniquely barcoded TCR beta cDNA molecule for every two T cells. Age-related changes in TCR beta repertoire diversity were measured in the study by deep sequencing normalized with unique cDNA molecular identifiers. Donors were grouped into four age groups: young (average 16 years), middle-aged (approximately 41), aged (approximately 67) and long-lived (approximately 81). Donors of different ages were randomly distributed across sequencing lanes to avoid experimental bias. For two donors (one aged 18 to 30 and one aged 80 or older), the study analyzed two additional independent replicas of 1 million unique cDNA reads from the same blood draw.

Inclusive of the bounding cysteine and phenylalanine, the CDR3 is 15 residues long. Of all the DNA, just the CDR3 is kept, 45 bases in frame from base 1. A distance of 14 bases separates the germline ends of V and J, which lose 2 bases and 4 bases respectively. The germline V gene yields SGHTA for CDR1 and FQGTGA for CDR2. The roughly 38 donors, aged about 6 to 95 years, were systemically healthy Caucasian individuals from Russia. Approximately 9.7 milliliters of peripheral blood were drawn from each donor into EDTA-treated Vacutainer tubes. Ficoll-Paque density-gradient centrifugation was used to isolate PBMCs, with at least 6.5 million per sample. Total RNA, at least 6 micrograms per sample, was extracted from PBMCs with Trizol reagent. For every donor, an aliquot of PBMCs went through flow cytometry to measure the percentages of naive CD45RAhigh/CD27high T cells. Beyond this particular receptor, the publication reports: As age increased, observed TCR beta diversity per million T cells dropped in a roughly linear way, and a significant reduction was already evident by age roughly 36. There was a strong correlation between observed TCR beta diversity and the percentage of naive T cells measured by flow cytometry. Estimates of total diversity from one million sequenced T cells were regarded as lower bounds and underestimates. Because donor CMV infection status was unknown, age-related changes in expanded clonotypes were potentially confounded. Because profiling used bulk unsorted PBMCs, naive and antigen-experienced compartments could not be compared conclusively. Compared with the aged group, more naive CD4+ T cells, fewer expanded clones and increased TCR diversity were shown by the long-lived group, suggesting age selection.

This chain is built from TRBV7-3 and TRBJ2-5; the D gene is possibly TRBD1, with 6 bases matching. The sequenced sample was blood. The sequence was obtained from a woman aged 55-69 years in good health. The DNA sequence is as follows: TGTGCCAGCAGCTTATATGGCAGGGGAGCAGAGACCCAGTACTTC. It codes for CASSLYGRGAETQYF.